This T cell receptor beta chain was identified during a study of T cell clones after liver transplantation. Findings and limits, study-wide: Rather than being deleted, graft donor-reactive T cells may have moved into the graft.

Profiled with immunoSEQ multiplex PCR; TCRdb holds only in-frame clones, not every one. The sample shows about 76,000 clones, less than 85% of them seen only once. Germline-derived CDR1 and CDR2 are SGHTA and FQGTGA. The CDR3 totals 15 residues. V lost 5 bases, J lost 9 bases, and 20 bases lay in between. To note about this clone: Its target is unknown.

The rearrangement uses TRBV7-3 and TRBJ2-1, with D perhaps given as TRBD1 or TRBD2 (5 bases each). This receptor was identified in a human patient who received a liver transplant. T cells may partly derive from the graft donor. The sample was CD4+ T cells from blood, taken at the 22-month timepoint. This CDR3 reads CASSIHPGQSTEQFF. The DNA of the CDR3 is TGTGCCAGCAGCATCCACCCGGGGCAGTCCACTGAGCAGTTCTTC.